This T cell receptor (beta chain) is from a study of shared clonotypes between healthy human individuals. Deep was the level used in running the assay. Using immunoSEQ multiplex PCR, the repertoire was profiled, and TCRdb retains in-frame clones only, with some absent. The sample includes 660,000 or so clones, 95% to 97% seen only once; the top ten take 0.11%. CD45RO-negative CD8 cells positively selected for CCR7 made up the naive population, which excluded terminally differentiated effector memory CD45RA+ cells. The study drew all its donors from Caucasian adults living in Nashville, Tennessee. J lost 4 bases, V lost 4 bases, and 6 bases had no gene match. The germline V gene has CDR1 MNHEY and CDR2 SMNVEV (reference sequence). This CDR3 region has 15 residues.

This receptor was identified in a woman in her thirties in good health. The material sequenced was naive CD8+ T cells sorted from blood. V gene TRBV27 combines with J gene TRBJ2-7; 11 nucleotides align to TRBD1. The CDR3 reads CASSSRTGGFYEQYF. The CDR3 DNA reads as TGTGCCAGCAGTTCTCGGACAGGGGGCTTTTACGAGCAGTACTTC.